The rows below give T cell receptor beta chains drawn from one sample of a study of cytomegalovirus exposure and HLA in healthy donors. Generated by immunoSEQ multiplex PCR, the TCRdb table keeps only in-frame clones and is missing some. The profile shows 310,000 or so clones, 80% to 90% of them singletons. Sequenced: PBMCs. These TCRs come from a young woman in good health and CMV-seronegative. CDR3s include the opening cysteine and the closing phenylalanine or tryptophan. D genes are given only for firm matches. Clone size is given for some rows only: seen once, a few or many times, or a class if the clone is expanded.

CDR3 protein: CASSYLGQGEKLFF
CDR3 DNA: TGTGCCAGCAGTTACCTGGGACAGGGGGAAAAACTGTTTTTT
clone size: NA
D gene: TRBD1
J gene: TRBJ1-4
V gene: TRBV6-5

CDR3 protein: CASSSLVRGLDYGYTF
CDR3 DNA: TGCGCCAGCAGCTCCTTGGTCAGAGGTTTGGACTATGGCTACACCTTC
clone size: once
D gene: NA
J gene: TRBJ1-2
V gene: TRBV4-1

CDR3 protein: CASSISGDHRGLGINEQFF
CDR3 DNA: TGTGCCAGTAGTATCTCGGGGGACCACCGAGGGCTGGGGATCAATGAGCAGTTCTTC
clone size: NA
D gene: NA
J gene: TRBJ2-1
V gene: TRBV19

CDR3 protein: CASSQGSLGDSYGYTF
CDR3 DNA: TGCGCCAGCAGCCAAGGATCCCTGGGGGACAGCTATGGCTACACCTTC
clone size: NA
D gene: TRBD1
J gene: TRBJ1-2
V gene: TRBV4-1

CDR3 protein: CASSPRLAVANEQYF
CDR3 DNA: TGCGCCAGCAGCCCGAGACTAGCAGTTGCTAACGAGCAGTACTTC
clone size: once
D gene: TRBD2
J gene: TRBJ2-7
V gene: TRBV4-1

CDR3 protein: CASSPPSSYEQYF
CDR3 DNA: TGTGCCAGCAGCCCGCCCAGCTCCTACGAGCAGTACTTC
clone size: NA
D gene: NA
J gene: TRBJ2-7
V gene: TRBV7-9

CDR3 protein: CSSSSGPHQPQHF
CDR3 DNA: TGTTCCAGCAGCTCAGGGCCCCATCAGCCCCAGCATTTT
clone size: NA
D gene: NA
J gene: TRBJ1-5
V gene: TRBV7-9

CDR3 protein: CAISEIAQGEAFF
CDR3 DNA: TGTGCCATCAGTGAGATAGCTCAGGGTGAGGCTTTCTTT
clone size: NA
D gene: NA
J gene: TRBJ1-1
V gene: TRBV10-3

CDR3 protein: CASSPTGIGTGVNYGYTF
CDR3 DNA: TGTGCCAGCAGCCCTACCGGAATAGGGACAGGGGTTAACTATGGCTACACCTTC
clone size: NA
D gene: TRBD1
J gene: TRBJ1-2
V gene: TRBV9

CDR3 protein: CAWSPGGPEEAFF
CDR3 DNA: TGTGCCTGGAGTCCCGGAGGTCCCGAAGAAGCTTTCTTT
clone size: NA
D gene: NA
J gene: TRBJ1-1
V gene: TRBV30

CDR3 protein: CASSLTGADPYGYTF
CDR3 DNA: TGTGCCAGCAGCTTGACAGGGGCCGACCCCTATGGCTACACCTTC
clone size: NA
D gene: TRBD1
J gene: TRBJ1-2
V gene: TRBV6-5

CDR3 protein: CASSLSTGSSGANVLTF
CDR3 DNA: TGTGCCAGCAGCCTATCAACAGGTAGCTCTGGGGCCAACGTCCTGACTTTC
clone size: once
D gene: NA
J gene: TRBJ2-6
V gene: TRBV2

CDR3 protein: CASSGTEEGYTF
CDR3 DNA: TGTGCCAGCAGTGGGACAGAGGAGGGCTACACCTTC
clone size: NA
D gene: NA
J gene: TRBJ1-2
V gene: TRBV2

CDR3 protein: CASSLEQGYGYTF
CDR3 DNA: TGTGCCAGCAGTTTGGAACAGGGATATGGCTACACCTTC
clone size: NA
D gene: NA
J gene: TRBJ1-2
V gene: TRBV27

CDR3 protein: CASSFGGQDQTQYF
CDR3 DNA: TGCGCCAGCAGCTTCGGGGGACAGGACCAGACCCAGTACTTC
clone size: once
D gene: TRBD1
J gene: TRBJ2-5
V gene: TRBV5-1

CDR3 protein: CASSRGELAGGRSYEQYF
CDR3 DNA: TGCGCCAGCAGCCGGGGGGAGCTAGCGGGGGGGCGGTCCTACGAGCAGTACTTC
clone size: NA
D gene: TRBD2
J gene: TRBJ2-7
V gene: TRBV5-1

CDR3 protein: CASSVDQVPWGGSPLHF
CDR3 DNA: TGTGCCAGCAGCGTAGACCAGGTACCGTGGGGGGGTTCACCCCTCCACTTT
clone size: NA
D gene: NA
J gene: TRBJ1-6
V gene: TRBV9

CDR3 protein: CATSSGQLPTYEQYF
CDR3 DNA: TGTGCCACCAGCTCTGGACAGCTTCCTACCTACGAGCAGTACTTC
clone size: NA
D gene: NA
J gene: TRBJ2-7
V gene: TRBV15

CDR3 protein: CASSHDNEQFF
CDR3 DNA: TGTGCCAGCAGTCATGACAATGAGCAGTTCTTC
clone size: NA
D gene: NA
J gene: TRBJ2-1
V gene: TRBV27

CDR3 protein: CASSQEGQGAVGTQYF
CDR3 DNA: TGCGCCAGCAGCCAAGAGGGACAGGGGGCGGTTGGGACCCAGTACTTC
clone size: NA
D gene: TRBD1
J gene: TRBJ2-5
V gene: TRBV4-1

CDR3 protein: CASRVGTSGTGELFF
CDR3 DNA: TGTGCCAGCAGAGTTGGGACTAGCGGCACCGGGGAGCTGTTTTTT
clone size: NA
D gene: TRBD2
J gene: TRBJ2-2
V gene: TRBV6-5

CDR3 protein: CASSLVFNSNQPQHF
CDR3 DNA: TGTGCCAGCAGCTTAGTATTTAATAGCAATCAGCCCCAGCATTTT
clone size: few
D gene: NA
J gene: TRBJ1-5
V gene: TRBV7-8

CDR3 protein: CAWSVSVYNEQFF
CDR3 DNA: TGTGCCTGGAGTGTCTCTGTATACAATGAGCAGTTCTTC
clone size: NA
D gene: NA
J gene: TRBJ2-1
V gene: TRBV30